The 29 T cell receptor beta chains below all came from one sample that was sequenced in a study of T cells in Graves' hyperthyroidism and ophthalmopathy. From RNA transcripts, TCR beta CDR3 regions were amplified. First-round RT-PCR targeting the TCR CDR3 was performed with the HTBI primer set. TCRdb called the multiplex PCR reads again in MiXCR, with one record for every CDR3 protein. This table holds about 410,000 distinct CDR3 sequences, more than 14% found once. Specimen: blood. These receptors were collected from a woman between 25 and 40 years old with Graves' ophthalmopathy.

Many counts were recorded for this clonotype. V gene TRBV6-2 or TRBV6-3 combines with J gene TRBJ2-1; a possible D gene is TRBD1 (5 bases). The CDR3 loop spans 14 amino acids. From germline, CDR1 is MNHEY and CDR2 SVGEGT. The germline V and J ends were trimmed by 6 bases and 7 bases, with 16 bases remaining between them. This CDR3 reads CASRPPWGGNEQFF. DNA for the CDR3: TGTGCCAGCAGGCCACCTTGGGGCGGAAATGAGCAGTTCTTC.

This clonotype was recorded many times. This chain joins TRBV12-3 or TRBV12-4 and TRBJ2-1; either TRBD1 or TRBD2 may supply D (5 bases each). Between the trimmed V and J ends, which lost 5 bases and 7 bases, there was a span of 18 bases. This CDR3 spans 15 amino acids. The DNA of the CDR3 is TGTGCCAGCAGTGACCTTAAGGGGCCGGGGAATGAGCAGTTCTTC. This sequence encodes CASSDLKGPGNEQFF.

The V and J genes are TRBV29-1 and TRBJ1-4; D is ambiguous. Germline CDR1 SQVTM, CDR2 ANQGSEA. This CDR3 is 13 amino acids long. V was trimmed by 8 bases and J by 2 bases, leaving 12 bases between them. CDR3 nucleotide sequence: TGCAGCTTTTGGGAGATGACTAATGAAAAACTGTTTTTT. This encodes CSFWEMTNEKLFF. Full variable domain (remainder filled in from reference TRBV29-1 and TRBJ1-4): SAVISQKPSRDICQRGTSLTIQCQVDSQVTMMFWYRQQPGQSLTLIATANQGSEATYESGFVIDKFPISRPNLTFSTLTVSNMSPEDSSIYLCSFWEMTNEKLFFGSGTQLSVL.

There are many counts of this clonotype. V usage is TRBV20-1 and J usage is TRBJ2-3; 7 nucleotides line up with TRBD2. Germline V gene sequence: CDR1 DFQATT, CDR2 SNEGSKA (reference sequence). J was trimmed by 2 bases and V by 4 bases; bases with no gene match: 15. The CDR3 is made up of 17 amino acids. The CDR3 here is CSATELTMAGDTDTQYF. The DNA for the CDR3 is TGCAGTGCTACTGAGCTGACTATGGCGGGGGACACAGATACGCAGTATTTT.

This clonotype was counted between two and nine times. The gene calls are TRBV20-1 and TRBJ2-1, with TRBD2 identical over 12 bases. The CDR3 extends over 17 amino acids. The ends lost 6 bases at V and 4 bases at J; junction bases unmatched: 13. Germline V lookup: CDR1 DFQATT, CDR2 SNEGSKA (reference sequence). The CDR3 sequence is CSANLGLAGLSYNEQFF. The CDR3 coding sequence is TGCAGTGCCAACCTAGGACTAGCGGGGCTCTCGTACAATGAGCAGTTCTTC.

This chain links TRBV30 with TRBJ1-5; 10 bases are a match to TRBD1. CDR1 is GTSNPN and CDR2 is SVGIG in the germline V gene (reference sequence). This CDR3 has 16 residues. V was pared by 5 bases and J by 11 bases, with 18 bases of the junction left unmatched. The CDR3 DNA is TGTGCCTGGTTACGTCCGGGACAGGGGCCGCGGGGGGCCCAGCATTTT. Amino acids: CAWLRPGQGPRGAQHF.

This clonotype was picked up many times. This rearrangement joins TRBV7-2 to TRBJ2-3; D is unclear. This CDR3 has 11 amino acids. V lost 4 bases, J lost 6 bases, and 5 bases lay in between. Germline V gene lookup returns CDR1 SGHTA and CDR2 FQGNSA. The DNA for the CDR3 is TGTGCCAGCAGCTCCCGGGATACGCAGTATTTT. This encodes CASSSRDTQYF.

This clonotype was recorded once. A much bigger clone sits one base away, suggesting this may be a read error. The V and J genes are TRBV20-1 and TRBJ1-2; possibly TRBD1 for D (5 bases). Germline V lookup: CDR1 DFQATT, CDR2 SNEGSKA (reference sequence). CDR3 length equals 12 residues. V shed 6 bases and J shed 8 bases, with 16 bases lying between them. The CDR3 DNA reads TGCAGTGCCCTTGTGGGGGGAGGCGGCTACACCTTC. Residues: CSALVGGGGYTF.

This chain connects TRBV6-2 or TRBV6-3 to TRBJ2-7, with TRBD1 matching over 7 bases. CDR1 and CDR2 from the germline V gene are MNHEY and SVGEGT. V shed 11 bases, J shed 0 bases, and the junction held 7 bases outside the gene matches. This CDR3 has 13 residues. The CDR3 here is CARWDRGSYEQYF. For the CDR3, the DNA is TGTGCCCGTTGGGACAGAGGCTCCTACGAGCAGTACTTC.

This clonotype was seen a handful of times. The chain recombines TRBV9 with TRBJ1-2; D uncertain. Trimming stripped 3 bases from V and 8 bases from J, with 14 bases between. The CDR3 runs 13 residues. Germline CDR1 is SGDLS and CDR2 is YYNGEE. CDR3 coding DNA: TGTGCCAGCAGCGCCTACGGGTTTGTCGGCTACACCTTC. Its protein is CASSAYGFVGYTF.

V gene TRBV28 combines with J gene TRBJ2-7, with D possibly TRBD1 on 5 matching bases. CDR1 and CDR2 from the germline V gene are MDHEN and SYDVKM. The CDR3 extends over 16 amino acids. The germline V and J ends were trimmed by 5 bases and 6 bases, with 23 bases remaining between them. The CDR3 DNA is TGTGCCAGCAGTCTGCAGAGAGGACAAATCATTGGCGAGCAGTACTTC. As protein: CASSLQRGQIIGEQYF.

This clonotype was observed at least ten times. V gene TRBV12-3 or TRBV12-4 combines with J gene TRBJ2-3; 14 positions match TRBD2. CDR3 length: 17 amino acids. Losses at the gene ends were 6 bases for V and 1 base for J; bases not matched to a gene: 6. The CDR3 sequence: CASSRTSGGLGTDTQYF. The CDR3, as DNA: TGTGCCAGCAGCCGGACTAGCGGGGGGCTCGGCACAGATACGCAGTATTTT.

This clonotype was recorded a few times. The gene calls are TRBV29-1 and TRBJ1-5, with 7 bases that match TRBD1. Trimming at V came to 7 bases and at J to 5 bases, leaving 8 bases not matched to a gene. CDR1 is SQVTM and CDR2 is ANQGSEA in the germline V gene. CDR3 length: 13 residues. Here the CDR3 DNA reads TGCAGCGCTGGGAGGGGGCGCGATCAGCCCCAGCATTTT. Translating it yields CSAGRGRDQPQHF.

V and J are TRBV4-1 and TRBJ2-2, with TRBD2 as a possible D gene (6 bases). The CDR3 runs 17 residues. V lost 3 bases, J lost 3 bases, and 17 bases lay in between. Per germline, CDR1 MGHRA and CDR2 YSYEKL. The CDR3 sequence is CASSQEGPNLDTGELFF. CDR3 DNA sequence: TGCGCCAGCAGCCAGGAGGGACCAAACCTCGACACCGGGGAGCTGTTTTTT.

This clonotype was seen repeatedly, ten times or more. J is TRBJ2-7 and V is TRBV20-1; 9 nucleotides agree with TRBD1. Germline CDR1 is DFQATT and CDR2 is SNEGSKA (reference sequence). Trimming took 3 bases from V and 0 from J; bases not matched to a gene: 6. CDR3 size: 15 residues. The CDR3 nucleotides are TGCAGTGCTAGCGACGGGACAGGGAGCTCCTACGAGCAGTACTTC. Translation: CSASDGTGSSYEQYF.

This clonotype was picked up a small number of times. The chain combines TRBV25-1 with TRBJ2-5; D is possibly TRBD2 (7 bases). V was shortened by 1 base and J by 5 bases, with 23 bases between the two germline ends. There are 18 residues in the CDR3. The germline gives CDR1 MGHDK, CDR2 SYGVNS. The CDR3 here is CASSESRVGGLVGETQYF. The CDR3 DNA reads as TGTGCCAGCAGTGAATCCCGGGTGGGGGGGCTAGTAGGGGAGACCCAGTACTTC.

The chain uses TRBV19 and TRBJ1-4; D possibly corresponds to TRBD1 (6 bases). The V end lost 8 bases, the J end lost 4 bases, and 17 bases lay between the germline ends. The CDR3 is 15 amino acids. Germline assignment: CDR1 LNHDA and CDR2 SQIVND (reference sequence). The CDR3 region has the DNA TGTGCCAGTCGCGGGGGCCCACTCCTTAATGAAAAACTGTTTTTT. Its protein is CASRGGPLLNEKLFF.

Ten or more counts support this clonotype. The rearrangement joins TRBV7-9 to TRBJ2-1, with D maybe TRBD1 (5 bases). Germline V CDR1 and CDR2: SEHNR, FQNEAQ (reference sequence). Trimming stripped 3 bases from V and 2 bases from J, with 8 bases between. This CDR3 spans 14 amino acids. CDR3 amino acids: CASSFRGTYNEQFF. CDR3 nucleotide sequence: TGTGCCAGCAGCTTTAGGGGCACCTACAATGAGCAGTTCTTC. Based on the CDR3 plus reference TRBV7-9 and TRBJ2-1, the full variable domain is DTGVSQNPRHKITKRGQNVTFRCDPISEHNRLYWYRQTLGQGPEFLTYFQNEAQLEKSRLLSDRFSAERPKGSFSTLEIQRTEQGDSAMYLCASSFRGTYNEQFFGPGTRLTVL.

Notes on this clonotype: A much larger clone lies one base from this, so it may be a read error. The gene calls are TRBV11-2 and TRBJ2-7; 9 bases map to TRBD1. This CDR3 contains 13 residues. The V gene's germline CDR1 is SGHAT and CDR2 FQNNGV. The CDR3 protein is CASSDRGDYKQYF. The CDR3 DNA is TGTGCCAGCAGCGACAGGGGGGACTACAAGCAGTACTTC. Supplemented by reference TRBV11-2 and TRBJ2-7, the full variable domain reads EAGVAQSPRYKIIEKRQSVAFWCNPISGHATLYWYQQILGQGPKLLIQFQNNGVVDDSQLPKDRFSAERLKGVDSTLKIQPAKLEDSAVYLCASSDRGDYKQYFGPGTRLTVT.

In its sample, this clonotype was seen many times. The chain carries TRBV6-1 and TRBJ1-6; weak D call: TRBD1 (6 bases). Germline V gives CDR1 MNHNS, CDR2 SASEGT. Trimming took off 1 base at V and 14 bases at J, with 12 bases between the two ends. This CDR3 has 13 residues. The CDR3 DNA is TGTGCCAGCAGTGAAGACAGGGTAGGGTCCCTCCACTTT. It codes for CASSEDRVGSLHF.

This clonotype occurred a few times. The chain uses TRBV6-1 and TRBJ1-1; D is ambiguous. Trimming removed 5 bases from V and 7 bases from J, with 20 bases in between. The CDR3 loop spans 15 amino acids. The V gene's germline CDR1 is MNHNS and CDR2 SASEGT. The CDR3 spells CASSLLSKPRGEAFF. CDR3 in DNA: TGTGCCAGCAGTTTGCTGAGCAAACCACGGGGTGAAGCTTTCTTT.

V and J are TRBV5-8 and TRBJ1-3; D uncertain. V was trimmed by 0 bases and J by 8 bases, leaving 9 bases between them. The CDR3 length is 13 residues. The germline gives CDR1 SGHTS, CDR2 YDEGEE. Here the CDR3 DNA reads TGTGCCAGCAGCTTGGGCGCGACGGACACCATATATTTT. Protein product: CASSLGATDTIYF.

This clonotype was seen a few times. The rearrangement joins TRBV12-5 to TRBJ2-5, with D hard to call. Deletions cut 3 bases from V and 3 bases from J, with 2 bases between. The CDR3 spans 11 residues. Looked up from germline, CDR1 is LGHNT and CDR2 is FRNRAP. DNA for the CDR3: TGTGCTAGTGGTTTCGAAGAGACCCAGTACTTC. Its protein is CASGFEETQYF. The full variable domain, with the rest looked up from reference TRBV12-5 and TRBJ2-5, is DARVTQTPRHKVTEMGQEVTMRCQPILGHNTVFWYRQTMMQGLELLAYFRNRAPLDDSGMPKDRFSAEMPDATLATLKIQPSEPRDSAVYFCASGFEETQYFGPGTRLLVL.

In this sample, this clonotype turned up many times. The rearrangement uses TRBV20-1 and TRBJ2-5; the match to TRBD2 covers 12 bases. The CDR3 consists of 15 residues. Germline V gene sequence: CDR1 DFQATT, CDR2 SNEGSKA (reference sequence). The junction had 11 bases not matched to a gene; V was cut back by 7 bases and J by 5 bases. CDR3 nucleotides: TGCAGTGGTACGCCCCCTAGCGGGGGGGCGGAGACCCAGTACTTC. Translation gives CSGTPPSGGAETQYF.

Many counts were recorded for this clonotype. The genes are TRBV20-1 and TRBJ2-5; the D gene could be TRBD1 or TRBD2 (5 bases each). From germline, CDR1 is DFQATT and CDR2 SNEGSKA (reference sequence). V was shortened by 6 bases and J by 5 bases, with 19 bases between the two germline ends. The CDR3 runs to 14 residues. In nucleotides, the CDR3 is TGCAGTGCAAAAACCGGGACCAACGAGGAGACCCAGTACTTC. The encoded protein is CSAKTGTNEETQYF.

CDR3 sequence: CASSESLRAPIYGYTF. The CDR3 region has the DNA TGTGCCAGCAGTGAATCTCTAAGGGCCCCTATCTATGGCTACACCTTC. The chain employs TRBV6-1 and TRBJ1-2; no reliable D call. The CDR3 contains 16 residues. Trimming cost V 2 bases and J 4 bases, with 17 bases left between them. Germline CDR1 is MNHNS and CDR2 is SASEGT.

This clonotype was counted at least ten times. The V gene is TRBV28, the J gene TRBJ1-2; D unresolved. CDR1 is MDHEN, CDR2 SYDVKM, per germline. The CDR3 sequence is 12 residues long. The V end was cut by 3 bases, the J end by 8 bases, with 10 bases between. The CDR3 bases are TGTGCCAGCAGTTTTCCCGGTACGGGCTACACCTTC. Translating it yields CASSFPGTGYTF.

For this clonotype: In this CDR3 the conserved last residue, phenylalanine or tryptophan, is missing, so a read error is likely. This sequence joins TRBV20-1 and TRBJ2-1, with TRBD2 matching over 10 bases. The CDR3 spans 15 residues. Germline assignment: CDR1 DFQATT and CDR2 SNEGSKA (reference sequence). The J segment lost 5 bases and the V segment lost 4 bases, leaving 8 bases of the junction unmatched. The CDR3 region is CSANPAGGINNEQFI. The CDR3 region has the DNA TGCAGTGCTAATCCAGCGGGGGGGATCAACAATGAGCAGTTCATC.

This clonotype was seen ten or more times. The CDR3: CASSLPQGTQYF. CDR3 DNA: TGTGCCAGCAGCCTCCCACAGGGGACCCAGTACTTC. The chain employs TRBV3-1 and TRBJ2-5; D might be TRBD1 (6 bases). This CDR3 contains 12 residues. V was cut by 4 bases and J by 7 bases, with 10 bases left in between. Germline V gene sequence: CDR1 LGHDT, CDR2 YNNKEL (reference sequence).